These 14 T cell receptor beta chains originate from one sample sequenced in a study of blood T cell repertoires in COVID-19. The repertoire was sequenced with immunoSEQ multiplex PCR; TCRdb's copy has only in-frame clones and lacks some. This repertoire shows roughly 150,000 clones, roughly 90% found once; its top ten account for more than 3.5%. The sequenced sample was PBMCs or T cells enriched from blood (not recorded which). Source of these receptors: a man aged 50-59 years who had recovered from COVID-19.

This chain links TRBV10-2 with TRBJ1-5; D not certain. Germline V gene sequence: CDR1 WSHSY, CDR2 SAAADI. Trimming shortened V by 7 bases and J by 2 bases, and 6 bases separated the two germline ends. The CDR3 covers 12 residues. Here the CDR3 reads CASIAGNQPQHF. The CDR3, as DNA: TGCGCCAGCATTGCGGGCAATCAGCCCCAGCATTTT.

This sequence joins TRBV4-1 and TRBJ1-5; D not certain. Trimming took off 0 bases at V and 9 bases at J, with 12 bases between the two ends. Germline CDR1 MGHRA, CDR2 YSYEKL. This CDR3 has 14 amino acids. CDR3 sequence: CASSQEYANLPQHF. For the CDR3, the DNA is TGCGCCAGCAGCCAAGAATATGCGAACCTGCCCCAGCATTTT.

The genes are TRBV29-1 and TRBJ2-3, with D uncertain. V dropped 3 bases and J dropped 0 bases, with 10 bases sitting between them. Germline lookup yields CDR1 SQVTM and CDR2 ANQGSEA. This CDR3 spans 14 amino acids. The CDR3 protein is CSVDGRRSTDTQYF. The CDR3 DNA reads as TGCAGCGTTGACGGCAGGCGAAGCACAGATACGCAGTATTTT.

The V and J genes are TRBV5-6 and TRBJ2-7, with D maybe TRBD1 (6 bases). Germline V lookup: CDR1 SGHDT, CDR2 YYEEEE. Trimming cost V 3 bases and J 4 bases, with 23 bases left between them. The CDR3 is made up of 17 amino acids. This CDR3 is CASSSLNRQAFGYEQYF. Here the CDR3 DNA reads TGTGCCAGCAGCTCATTAAACCGACAGGCCTTTGGTTACGAGCAGTACTTC.

V and J are TRBV7-8 and TRBJ1-6, with 10 bases lining up with TRBD1. The germline V gene has CDR1 SGHVS and CDR2 FQNEAQ. The CDR3 covers 15 residues. J was trimmed by 7 bases and V by 5 bases; bases with no gene match: 5. CDR3 protein: CASSKPGQGNSPLHF. As DNA, the CDR3 is TGTGCCAGCAGCAAACCGGGACAGGGGAATTCACCCCTCCACTTT.

Here the CDR3 reads CASSQRDINEAFF. CDR3 DNA: TGTGCCAGCAGCCAGCGCGACATTAATGAAGCTTTCTTT. The V gene is TRBV3-1 (or the pseudogene TRBV3-2), the J gene TRBJ1-1, with unresolved D. This CDR3 region has 13 residues. The germline gives CDR1 LGHDT, CDR2 YNNKEL (reference sequence). The germline V and J ends were trimmed by 3 bases and 7 bases, with 12 bases remaining between them.

The chain recombines TRBV28 with TRBJ1-6, with 7 bases fitting TRBD1. This CDR3 comprises 15 residues. J gave up 9 bases and V 6 bases, and 11 bases lay outside the gene matches. CDR1 is MDHEN, CDR2 SYDVKM, per germline. This CDR3 is CASSVATGNVSPLHF. In nucleotides, the CDR3 is TGTGCCAGCAGCGTAGCGACAGGGAACGTTTCACCCCTCCACTTT.

CDR3 region: CASRRDWLEETQYF. CDR3 coding DNA: TGTGCCAGCAGGCGGGACTGGCTAGAAGAGACCCAGTACTTC. V and J are TRBV7-2 and TRBJ2-5, with D tentatively TRBD2 (6 bases). CDR3 length equals 14 residues. Germline CDR1 reads SGHTA; CDR2 reads FQGNSA. The V and J ends lost 6 bases and 3 bases respectively, with 14 bases between them.

The chain uses TRBV5-6 and TRBJ1-2, with 7 bases identical to TRBD1. Trimming cost V 4 bases and J 6 bases; bases outside gene matches: 6. The CDR3 covers 13 residues. Germline V CDR1 and CDR2: SGHDT, YYEEEE. CDR3 amino acids: CASSRGQSNGYTF. For the CDR3, the DNA is TGTGCCAGCAGCCGGGGACAGTCAAATGGCTACACCTTC. Looking up the rest from reference TRBV5-6 and TRBJ1-2 gives the full variable domain: DAGVTQSPTHLIKTRGQQVTLRCSPKSGHDTVSWYQQALGQGPQFIFQYYEEEERQRGNFPDRFSGHQFPNYSSELNVNALLLGDSALYLCASSRGQSNGYTFGSGTRLTVV.

The gene calls are TRBV15 and TRBJ2-3; possibly TRBD2 for D (6 bases). Germline V lookup: CDR1 LNHNV, CDR2 YYDKDF (reference sequence). With 5 bases removed from V and 2 bases from J, the gap between germline ends came to 17 bases. The CDR3 consists of 16 residues. CDR3 nucleotide sequence: TGTGCCACCAGCGGAGGCTCGGGACTCTACACAGATACGCAGTATTTT. Its translation: CATSGGSGLYTDTQYF.

The CDR3 DNA is TGTGCCAGCGGTAGTACCGGTGAGACCCAGTACTTC. It encodes CASGSTGETQYF. The chain links TRBV12-3 or TRBV12-4 to TRBJ2-5; no clear D gene. V was shortened by 8 bases and J by 5 bases, with 12 bases between the two germline ends. This CDR3 comprises 12 residues.

Only one count was recorded for this clone. The chain couples TRBV7-2 to TRBJ1-4, with 9 bases fitting TRBD1. The CDR3 is made up of 14 amino acids. V trimming: 5 bases; J trimming: 8 bases; junction bases outside the gene matches: 6. The germline CDR1 and CDR2 sequences are SGHTA and FQGNSA. The CDR3 DNA is TGTGCCAGCAGCATCGGGACAGGGCACGAAAAACTGTTTTTT. As protein: CASSIGTGHEKLFF.

The rearrangement links TRBV3-1 (or the pseudogene TRBV3-2) to TRBJ2-7, with TRBD1 matching 9 bases. The CDR3 has 17 amino acids. The ends lost 0 bases at V and 5 bases at J; junction bases unmatched: 11. Germline assignment: CDR1 LGHDT and CDR2 YNNKEL (reference sequence). CDR3 nucleotide sequence: TGTGCCAGCAGCCAAGATTGGAAACCGGGACAGGGAGACGAGCAGTACGTC. This codes for CASSQDWKPGQGDEQYV.

V and J are TRBV5-4 and TRBJ1-2, with D hard to call. The CDR3 is made up of 14 amino acids. Germline lookup yields CDR1 SGHNT and CDR2 YYREEE (reference sequence). V was clipped by 4 bases and J by 2 bases, with 12 bases between them. The CDR3 DNA is TGTGCCAGCAGCCGAGGAACGGAGAACTATGGCTACACCTTC. Its translation: CASSRGTENYGYTF.